This entry describes one T cell receptor (beta chain). Its specificity is unknown. This specimen belongs to a study of immune evolution from preneoplasia to lung adenocarcinoma. Sequencing was performed with immunoSEQ multiplex PCR; in TCRdb, only in-frame clones are kept and a portion is missing. The sample carries some 5,000 clones, 80% to 90% recorded once. Germline assignment: CDR1 LNHDA and CDR2 SQIVND (reference sequence). This CDR3 spans 14 amino acids. Unmatched junction bases numbered 5, after V lost 5 bases and J lost 3 bases. Study results and caveats: Top clone share appeared to fall from AAH through AIS, MIA, adenocarcinoma.

Resections took place in Japan or China from about 2014 to 2018. Two lung cancer pathologists independently confirmed each histologic diagnosis. The receptor was derived from a person aged 70 to 80 with lung adenocarcinoma. Sequences were obtained from FFPE atypical adenomatous hyperplasia tissue from the lung. The subset denotes: atypical adenomatous hyperplasia (AAH), lung preneoplasia. The chain uses TRBV19 and TRBJ1-1; TRBD1 aligns across 8 bases. CDR3 amino acids: CASSSSDRDTEAFF. The CDR3 DNA follows: TGTGCCAGTAGTTCATCGGACAGGGACACTGAAGCTTTCTTT.